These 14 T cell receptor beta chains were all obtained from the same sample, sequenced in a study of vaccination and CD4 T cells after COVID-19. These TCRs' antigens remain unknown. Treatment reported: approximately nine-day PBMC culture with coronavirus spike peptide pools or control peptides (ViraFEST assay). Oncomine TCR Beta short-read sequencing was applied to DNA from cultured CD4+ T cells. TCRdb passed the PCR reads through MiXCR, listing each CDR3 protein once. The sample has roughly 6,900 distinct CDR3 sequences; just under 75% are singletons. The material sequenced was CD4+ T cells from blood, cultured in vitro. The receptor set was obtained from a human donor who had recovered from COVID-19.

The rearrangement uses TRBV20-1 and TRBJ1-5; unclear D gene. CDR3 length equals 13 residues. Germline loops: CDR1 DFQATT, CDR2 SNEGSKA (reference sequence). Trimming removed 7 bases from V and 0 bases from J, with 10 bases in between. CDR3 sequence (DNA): TGCAGTGGGCGGACGTATAGCAATCAGCCCCAGCATTTT. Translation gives CSGRTYSNQPQHF.

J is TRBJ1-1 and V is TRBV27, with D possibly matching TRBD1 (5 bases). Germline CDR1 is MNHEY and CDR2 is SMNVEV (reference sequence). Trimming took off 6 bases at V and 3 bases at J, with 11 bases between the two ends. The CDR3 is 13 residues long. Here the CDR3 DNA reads TGTGCCAGCAGCCTCAGGGATTACACTGAAGCTTTCTTT. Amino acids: CASSLRDYTEAFF.

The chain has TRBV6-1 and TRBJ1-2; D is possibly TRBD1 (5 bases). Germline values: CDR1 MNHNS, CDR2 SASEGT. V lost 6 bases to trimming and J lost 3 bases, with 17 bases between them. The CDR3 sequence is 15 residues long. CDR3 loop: CASSPTGGGDYGYTF. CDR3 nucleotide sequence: TGTGCCAGCAGCCCTACGGGCGGGGGTGACTATGGCTACACCTTC.

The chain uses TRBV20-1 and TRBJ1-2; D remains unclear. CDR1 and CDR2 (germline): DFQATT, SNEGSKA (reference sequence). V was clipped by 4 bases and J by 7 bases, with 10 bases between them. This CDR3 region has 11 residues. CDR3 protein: CSATRASGYTF. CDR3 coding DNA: TGCAGTGCTACAAGGGCTTCTGGCTACACCTTC.

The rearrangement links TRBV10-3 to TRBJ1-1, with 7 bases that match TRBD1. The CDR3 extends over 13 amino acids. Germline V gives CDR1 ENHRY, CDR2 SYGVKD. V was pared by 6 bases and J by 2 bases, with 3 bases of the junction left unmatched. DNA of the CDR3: TGTGCCATCAGGGGACAGCTTAACACTGAAGCTTTCTTT. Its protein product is CAIRGQLNTEAFF.

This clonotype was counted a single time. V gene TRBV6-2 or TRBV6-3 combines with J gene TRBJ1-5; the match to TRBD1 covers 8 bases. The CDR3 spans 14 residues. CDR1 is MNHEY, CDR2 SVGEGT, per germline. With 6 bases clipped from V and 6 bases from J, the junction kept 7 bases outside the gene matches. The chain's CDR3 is CASSSTGEGQPQHF. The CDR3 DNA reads TGTGCCAGCAGCTCGACAGGGGAGGGTCAGCCCCAGCATTTT.

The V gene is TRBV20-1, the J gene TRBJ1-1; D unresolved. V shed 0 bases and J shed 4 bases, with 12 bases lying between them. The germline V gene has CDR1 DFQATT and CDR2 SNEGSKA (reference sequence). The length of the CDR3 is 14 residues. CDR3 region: CSARDRRAFTEAFF. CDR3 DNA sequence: TGCAGTGCTAGAGATAGGAGGGCGTTCACTGAAGCTTTCTTT.

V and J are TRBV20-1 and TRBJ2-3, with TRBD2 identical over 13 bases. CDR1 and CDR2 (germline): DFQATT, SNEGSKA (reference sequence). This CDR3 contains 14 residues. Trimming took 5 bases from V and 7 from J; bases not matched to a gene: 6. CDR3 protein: CSAPLAGGPNTQYF. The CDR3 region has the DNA TGCAGTGCTCCACTAGCGGGAGGGCCGAATACGCAGTATTTT.

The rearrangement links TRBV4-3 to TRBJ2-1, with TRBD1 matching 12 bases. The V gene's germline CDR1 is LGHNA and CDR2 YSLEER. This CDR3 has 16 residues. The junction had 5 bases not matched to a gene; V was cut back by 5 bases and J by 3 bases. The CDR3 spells CASSLGTGGLYNEQFF. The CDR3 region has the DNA TGCGCCAGCAGCTTAGGGACAGGGGGCCTCTACAATGAGCAGTTCTTC.

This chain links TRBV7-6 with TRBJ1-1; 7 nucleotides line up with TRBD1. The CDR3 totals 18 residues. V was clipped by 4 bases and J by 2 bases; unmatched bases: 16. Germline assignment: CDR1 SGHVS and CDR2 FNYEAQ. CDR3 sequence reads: CASSSQPAGRGVNTEAFF. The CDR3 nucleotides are TGTGCCAGCAGCTCGCAACCTGCGGGCAGGGGGGTAAACACTGAAGCTTTCTTT. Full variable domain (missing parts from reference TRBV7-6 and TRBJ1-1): GAGVSQSPRYKVTKRGQDVALRCDPISGHVSLYWYRQALGQGPEFLTYFNYEAQQDKSGLPNDRFSAERPEGSISTLTIQRTEQRDSAMYRCASSSQPAGRGVNTEAFFGQGTRLTVV.

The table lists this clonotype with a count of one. DNA for the CDR3: TGTGCCAGCTCACTTTCAGGGGAGACTAACTATGGCTACACCTTC. It yields the protein CASSLSGETNYGYTF. V usage is TRBV18 and J usage is TRBJ1-2, with D perhaps matching TRBD1 (6 bases). Germline V lookup: CDR1 KGHSH, CDR2 LQKENI. The CDR3 sequence is 15 residues long. Trimming took 4 bases from V and 0 from J, leaving 12 bases between them.

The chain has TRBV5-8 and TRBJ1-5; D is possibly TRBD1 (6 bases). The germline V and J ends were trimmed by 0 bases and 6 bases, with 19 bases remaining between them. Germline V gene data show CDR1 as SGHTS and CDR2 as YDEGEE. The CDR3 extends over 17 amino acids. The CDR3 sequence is CASSLGAGAPWSQPQHF. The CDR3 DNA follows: TGTGCCAGCAGCTTGGGGGCGGGGGCCCCTTGGAGTCAGCCCCAGCATTTT.

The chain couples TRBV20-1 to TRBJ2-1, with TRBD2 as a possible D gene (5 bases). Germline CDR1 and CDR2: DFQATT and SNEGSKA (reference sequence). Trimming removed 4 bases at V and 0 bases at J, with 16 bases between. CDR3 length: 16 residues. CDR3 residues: CSATDQSGHSYNEQFF. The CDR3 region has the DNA TGCAGTGCTACCGATCAGAGCGGCCACTCCTACAATGAGCAGTTCTTC.

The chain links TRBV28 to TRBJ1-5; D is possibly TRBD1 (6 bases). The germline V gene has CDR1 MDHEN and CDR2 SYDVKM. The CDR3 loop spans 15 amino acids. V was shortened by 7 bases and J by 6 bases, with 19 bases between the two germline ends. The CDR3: CASNSPGAWGQPQHF. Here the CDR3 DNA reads TGTGCCAGCAATTCCCCGGGGGCCTGGGGTCAGCCCCAGCATTTT.